The 3 T cell receptor beta chains below all came from one sample that was sequenced in a study of shared clonotypes between healthy human individuals. Repertoires were generated with immunoSEQ multiplex PCR, while TCRdb's copy carries only in-frame clones and drops some. The sample shows about 320,000 clones, around 87% of them seen only once. Sequencing input: memory CD8+ T cells sorted from blood. Subset given: CD45RO+ cells pooled with CCR7-negative TemRA cells. These receptor sequences come from a man younger than 30 in good health.

The rearrangement uses TRBV11-2 and TRBJ2-3; the D is unclear. The CDR3 loop spans 12 amino acids. The germline CDR1 and CDR2 sequences are SGHAT and FQNNGV. Trimming pared 3 bases from V and 0 bases from J, leaving 1 base between. CDR3 protein: CASSFSTDTQYF. CDR3 nucleotide sequence: TGTGCCAGCAGCTTTAGCACAGATACGCAGTATTTT. Based on the CDR3 plus reference TRBV11-2 and TRBJ2-3, the full variable domain is EAGVAQSPRYKIIEKRQSVAFWCNPISGHATLYWYQQILGQGPKLLIQFQNNGVVDDSQLPKDRFSAERLKGVDSTLKIQPAKLEDSAVYLCASSFSTDTQYFGPGTRLTVL.

The rearrangement links TRBV6-1 to TRBJ2-2; maybe TRBD2 (7 bases). The CDR3 is made up of 15 amino acids. CDR1 and CDR2 (germline): MNHNS, SASEGT. Trimming cost V 6 bases and J 3 bases, with 14 bases left between them. CDR3: CASRGGAGDTGELFF. CDR3 bases: TGTGCCAGCAGAGGGGGGGCAGGGGACACCGGGGAGCTGTTTTTT.

V usage is TRBV28 and J usage is TRBJ1-5; D may be TRBD1 (5 bases). This CDR3 region has 15 residues. Looked up from germline, CDR1 is MDHEN and CDR2 is SYDVKM. Trimming pared 6 bases from V and 5 bases from J, leaving 17 bases between. DNA for the CDR3: TGTGCCAGCAGCCCCGACGGGACCCTTTATCAGCCCCAGCATTTT. It specifies CASSPDGTLYQPQHF.